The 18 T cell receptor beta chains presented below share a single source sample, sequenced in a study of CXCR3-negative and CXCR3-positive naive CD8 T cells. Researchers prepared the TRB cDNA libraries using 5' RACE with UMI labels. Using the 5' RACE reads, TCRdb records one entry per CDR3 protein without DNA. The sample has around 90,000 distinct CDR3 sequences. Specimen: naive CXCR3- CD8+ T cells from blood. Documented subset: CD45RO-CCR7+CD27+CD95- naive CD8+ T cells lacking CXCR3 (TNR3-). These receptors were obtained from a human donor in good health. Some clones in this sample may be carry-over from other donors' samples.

This CDR3 reads CASSQVLGGGNTIYF. V usage is TRBV14 and J usage is TRBJ1-3; the D call of TRBD1 rests on TCRdb alone, since no DNA is present to check it. The CDR3 consists of 15 residues. The germline V gene has CDR1 SGHDN and CDR2 FVKESK.

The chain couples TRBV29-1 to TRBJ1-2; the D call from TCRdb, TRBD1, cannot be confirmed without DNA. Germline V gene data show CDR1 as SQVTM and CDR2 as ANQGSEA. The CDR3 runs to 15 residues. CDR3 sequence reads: CSVEDWGAPDYGYTF. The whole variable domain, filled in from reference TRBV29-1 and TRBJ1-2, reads SAVISQKPSRDICQRGTSLTIQCQVDSQVTMMFWYRQQPGQSLTLIATANQGSEATYESGFVIDKFPISRPNLTFSTLTVSNMSPEDSSIYLCSVEDWGAPDYGYTFGSGTRLTVV.

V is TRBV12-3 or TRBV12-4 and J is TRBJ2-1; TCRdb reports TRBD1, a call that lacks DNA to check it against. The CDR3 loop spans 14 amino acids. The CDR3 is CASSLTTPGAEQFF.

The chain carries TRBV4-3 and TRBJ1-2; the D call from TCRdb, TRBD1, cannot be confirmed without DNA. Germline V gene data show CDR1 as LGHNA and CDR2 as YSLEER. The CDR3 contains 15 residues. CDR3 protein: CASSQESGMNYGYTF.

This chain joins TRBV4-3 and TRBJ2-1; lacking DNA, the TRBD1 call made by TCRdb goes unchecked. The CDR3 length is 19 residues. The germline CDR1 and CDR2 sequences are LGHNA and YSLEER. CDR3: CASSQDAPLVSGDYNEQFF.

This chain's CDR3 is CASSLEYGANYGYTF. This sequence joins TRBV11-2 and TRBJ1-2. The CDR3 runs to 15 residues. Germline CDR1 is SGHAT and CDR2 is FQNNGV.

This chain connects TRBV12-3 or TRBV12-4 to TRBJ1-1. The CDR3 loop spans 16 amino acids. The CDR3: CASSLKDGVMNTEAFF.

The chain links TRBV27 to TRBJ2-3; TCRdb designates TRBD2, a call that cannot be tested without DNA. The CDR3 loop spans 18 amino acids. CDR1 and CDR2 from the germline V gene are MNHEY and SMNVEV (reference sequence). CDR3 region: CASSLNNLGGGAADTQYF.

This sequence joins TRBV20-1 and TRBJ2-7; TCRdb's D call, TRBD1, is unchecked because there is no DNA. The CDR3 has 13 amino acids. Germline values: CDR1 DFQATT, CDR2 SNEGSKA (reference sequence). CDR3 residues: CSARDSRDYEQYF.

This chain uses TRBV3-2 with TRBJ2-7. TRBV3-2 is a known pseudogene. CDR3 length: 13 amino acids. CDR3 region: CASSQANGYEQYF.

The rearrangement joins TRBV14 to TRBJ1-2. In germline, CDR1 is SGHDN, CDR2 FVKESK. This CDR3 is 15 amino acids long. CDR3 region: CASSQERLSPYGYTF.

This CDR3 reads CASSYSLGREAFF. This chain joins TRBV6-5 and TRBJ1-1; the D gene TCRdb calls, TRBD1, cannot be checked with no DNA. Germline V gene lookup returns CDR1 MNHEY and CDR2 SVGAGI. CDR3 size: 13 residues.

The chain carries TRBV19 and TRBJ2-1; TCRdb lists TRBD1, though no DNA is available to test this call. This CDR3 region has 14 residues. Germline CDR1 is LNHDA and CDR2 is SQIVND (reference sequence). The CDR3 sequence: CASTDRETYNEQFF.

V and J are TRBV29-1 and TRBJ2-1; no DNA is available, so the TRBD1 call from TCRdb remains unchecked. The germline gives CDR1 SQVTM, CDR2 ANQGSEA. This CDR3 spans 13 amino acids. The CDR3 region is CSVGGAATNEQFF.

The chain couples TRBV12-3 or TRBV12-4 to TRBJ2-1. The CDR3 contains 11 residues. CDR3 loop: CASSPGGSKFF.

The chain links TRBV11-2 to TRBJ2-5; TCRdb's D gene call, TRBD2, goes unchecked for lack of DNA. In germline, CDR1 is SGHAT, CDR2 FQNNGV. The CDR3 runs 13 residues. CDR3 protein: CASSFPGGETQYF.

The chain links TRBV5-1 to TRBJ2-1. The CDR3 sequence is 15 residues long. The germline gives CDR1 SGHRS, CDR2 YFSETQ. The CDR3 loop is CASSLGLALYNEQFF.

CDR3 region: CSVEDGWESSGNTIYF. The gene calls are TRBV29-1 and TRBJ1-3. This CDR3 has 16 amino acids. In germline, CDR1 is SQVTM, CDR2 ANQGSEA.